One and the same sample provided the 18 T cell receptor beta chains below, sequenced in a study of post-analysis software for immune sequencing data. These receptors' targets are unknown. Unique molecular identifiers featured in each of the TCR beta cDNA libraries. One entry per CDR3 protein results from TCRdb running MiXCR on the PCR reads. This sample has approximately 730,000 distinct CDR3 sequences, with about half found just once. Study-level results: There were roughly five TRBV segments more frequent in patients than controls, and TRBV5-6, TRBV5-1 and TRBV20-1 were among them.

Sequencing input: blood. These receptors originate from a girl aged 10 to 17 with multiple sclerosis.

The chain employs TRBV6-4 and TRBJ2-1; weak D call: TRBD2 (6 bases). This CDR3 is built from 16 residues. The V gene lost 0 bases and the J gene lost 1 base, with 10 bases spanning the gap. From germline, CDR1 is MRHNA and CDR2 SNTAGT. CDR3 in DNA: TGTGCCAGCAGTGACTCCTCAGGGAGGTCCTACAATGAGCAGTTCTTC. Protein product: CASSDSSGRSYNEQFF.

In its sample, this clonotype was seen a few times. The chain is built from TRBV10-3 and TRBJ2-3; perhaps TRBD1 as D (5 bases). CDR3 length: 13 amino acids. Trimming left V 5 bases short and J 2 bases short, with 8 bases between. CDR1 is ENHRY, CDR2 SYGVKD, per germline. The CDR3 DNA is TGTGCCATCAGTACCAGGGACACAGATACGCAGTATTTT. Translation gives CAISTRDTDTQYF.

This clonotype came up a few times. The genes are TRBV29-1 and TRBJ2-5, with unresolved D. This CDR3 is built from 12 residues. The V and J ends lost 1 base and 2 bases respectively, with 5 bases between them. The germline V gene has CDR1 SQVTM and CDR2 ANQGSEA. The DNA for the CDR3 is TGCAGCGTTGAAGTCAGTCAAGAGACCCAGTACTTC. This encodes CSVEVSQETQYF.

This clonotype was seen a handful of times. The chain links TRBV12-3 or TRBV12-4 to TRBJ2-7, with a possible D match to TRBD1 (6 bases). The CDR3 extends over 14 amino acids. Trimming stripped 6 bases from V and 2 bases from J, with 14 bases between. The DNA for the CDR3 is TGTGCCAGCAGCAAGAGGACAGCCCCCTACGAGCAGTACTTC. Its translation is CASSKRTAPYEQYF.

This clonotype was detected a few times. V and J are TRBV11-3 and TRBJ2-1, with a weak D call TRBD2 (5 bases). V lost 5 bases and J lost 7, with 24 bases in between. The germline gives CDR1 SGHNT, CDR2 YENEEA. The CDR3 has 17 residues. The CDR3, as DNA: TGTGCCAGCAGCCCCTCTTTTAGATCGGGGAAATGGAATGAGCAGTTCTTC. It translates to CASSPSFRSGKWNEQFF. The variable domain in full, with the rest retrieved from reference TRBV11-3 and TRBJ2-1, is EAGVVQSPRYKIIEKKQPVAFWCNPISGHNTLYWYLQNLGQGPELLIRYENEEAVDDSQLPKDRFSAERLKGVDSTLKIQPAELGDSAVYLCASSPSFRSGKWNEQFFGPGTRLTVL.

CDR3 coding DNA: TGCAGTGCTAGAGCCCCGGACAGACGGGACACTGAAGCTTTCTTT. Translated: CSARAPDRRDTEAFF. The chain is built from TRBV20-1 and TRBJ1-1, with a tentative D call TRBD1 (6 bases). The CDR3 runs 15 residues. Trimming left V 1 base short and J 3 bases short, with 15 bases between. CDR1 and CDR2 from the germline V gene are DFQATT and SNEGSKA (reference sequence).

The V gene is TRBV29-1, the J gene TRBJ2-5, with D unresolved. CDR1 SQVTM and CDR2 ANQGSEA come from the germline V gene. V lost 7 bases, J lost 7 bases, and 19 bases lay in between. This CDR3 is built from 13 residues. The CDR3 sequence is CSGAHDPGGTQYF. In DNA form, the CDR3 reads TGCAGCGGCGCCCACGACCCGGGTGGGACCCAGTACTTC. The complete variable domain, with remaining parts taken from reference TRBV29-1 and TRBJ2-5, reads SAVISQKPSRDICQRGTSLTIQCQVDSQVTMMFWYRQQPGQSLTLIATANQGSEATYESGFVIDKFPISRPNLTFSTLTVSNMSPEDSSIYLCSGAHDPGGTQYFGPGTRLLVL.

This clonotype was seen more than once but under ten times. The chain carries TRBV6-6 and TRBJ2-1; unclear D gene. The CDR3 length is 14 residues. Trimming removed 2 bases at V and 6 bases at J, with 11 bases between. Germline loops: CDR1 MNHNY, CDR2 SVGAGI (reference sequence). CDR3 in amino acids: CASSYDPSGNEQFF. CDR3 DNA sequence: TGTGCCAGCAGTTACGATCCTAGTGGCAATGAGCAGTTCTTC.

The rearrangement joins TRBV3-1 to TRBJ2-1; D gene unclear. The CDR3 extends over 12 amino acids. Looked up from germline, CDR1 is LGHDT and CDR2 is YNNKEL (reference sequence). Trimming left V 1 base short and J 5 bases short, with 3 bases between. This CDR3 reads CASSQVHNEQFF. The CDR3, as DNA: TGTGCCAGCAGCCAAGTCCACAATGAGCAGTTCTTC.

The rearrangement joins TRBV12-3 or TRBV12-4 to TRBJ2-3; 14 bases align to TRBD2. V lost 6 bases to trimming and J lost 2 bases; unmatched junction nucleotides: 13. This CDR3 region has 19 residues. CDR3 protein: CASSSPGLAGVPLTDTQYF. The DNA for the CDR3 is TGTGCCAGCAGCTCCCCGGGACTAGCGGGAGTTCCCCTCACAGATACGCAGTATTTT.

The CDR3: CARRGPNTEAFF. The CDR3 DNA sequence: TGTGCCAGAAGAGGACCGAACACTGAAGCTTTCTTT. The chain has TRBV19 and TRBJ1-1; D unclear. The CDR3 loop spans 12 amino acids. The V and J ends lost 9 bases and 1 base respectively, with 9 bases between them. Germline CDR1 LNHDA, CDR2 SQIVND (reference sequence).

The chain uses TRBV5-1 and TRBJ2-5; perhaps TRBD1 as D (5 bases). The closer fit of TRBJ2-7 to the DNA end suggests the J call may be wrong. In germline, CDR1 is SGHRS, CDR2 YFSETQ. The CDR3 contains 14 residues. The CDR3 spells CASSVGLGRYEQYF. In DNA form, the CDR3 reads TGCGCCAGCAGCGTGGGCTTGGGGCGGTACGAGCAGTACTTC.

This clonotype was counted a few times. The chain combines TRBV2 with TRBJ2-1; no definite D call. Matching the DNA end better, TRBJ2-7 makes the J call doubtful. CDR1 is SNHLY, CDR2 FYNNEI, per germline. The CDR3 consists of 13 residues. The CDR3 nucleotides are TGTGCCAGCCACTTAGAGCAGAACAATGAGCAGTACTTC. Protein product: CASHLEQNNEQYF.

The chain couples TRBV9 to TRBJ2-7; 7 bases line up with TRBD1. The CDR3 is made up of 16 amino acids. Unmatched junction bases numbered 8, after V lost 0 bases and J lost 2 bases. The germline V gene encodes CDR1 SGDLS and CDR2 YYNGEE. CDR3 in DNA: TGTGCCAGCAGCGTAGGAGGTCGACAGGGAGCCTACGAGCAGTACTTC. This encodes CASSVGGRQGAYEQYF. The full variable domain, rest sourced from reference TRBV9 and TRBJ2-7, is DSGVTQTPKHLITATGQRVTLRCSPRSGDLSVYWYQQSLDQGLQFLIQYYNGEERAKGNILERFSAQQFPDLHSELNLSSLELGDSALYFCASSVGGRQGAYEQYFGPGTRLTVT.

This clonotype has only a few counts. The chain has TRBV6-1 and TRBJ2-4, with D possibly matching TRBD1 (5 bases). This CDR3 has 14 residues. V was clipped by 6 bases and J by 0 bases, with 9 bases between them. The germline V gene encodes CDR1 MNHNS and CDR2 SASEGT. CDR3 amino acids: CASRQGLAKNIQYF. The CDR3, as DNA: TGTGCCAGCAGGCAGGGCCTAGCCAAAAACATTCAGTACTTC.

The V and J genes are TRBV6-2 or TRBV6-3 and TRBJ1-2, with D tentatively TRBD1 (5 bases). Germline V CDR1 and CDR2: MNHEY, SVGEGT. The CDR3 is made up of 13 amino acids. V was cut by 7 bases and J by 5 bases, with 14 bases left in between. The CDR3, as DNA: TGTGCCAGCAAGCGGGGACTCGAGTATGGCTACACCTTC. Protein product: CASKRGLEYGYTF.

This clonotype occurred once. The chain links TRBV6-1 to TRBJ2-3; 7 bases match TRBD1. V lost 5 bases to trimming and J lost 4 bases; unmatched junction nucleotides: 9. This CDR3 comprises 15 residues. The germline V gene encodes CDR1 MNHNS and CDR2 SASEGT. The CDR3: CASSHRDSRADTQYF. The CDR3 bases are TGTGCCAGCAGTCACCGGGACAGTAGGGCAGATACGCAGTATTTT.

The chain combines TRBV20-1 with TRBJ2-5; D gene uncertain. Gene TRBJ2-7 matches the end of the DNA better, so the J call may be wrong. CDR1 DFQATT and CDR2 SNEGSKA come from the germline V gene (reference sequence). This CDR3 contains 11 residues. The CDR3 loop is CSVFGWGEQYF. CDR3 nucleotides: TGCAGTGTATTCGGATGGGGCGAGCAGTACTTC.